This T cell receptor (beta chain) is drawn from a study of blood T cell repertoires in COVID-19. About the research overall: Spain, Italy and the United States supplied samples that represented acute and convalescent COVID-19. The cDNA or gDNA used as material had been derived from T cells, B-cell-depleted T cells, or PBMCs.

Original methodology: Reference gene primers were amplified, and this amplification served to estimate nucleated cell counts. Sequencing was performed with immunoSEQ multiplex PCR; in TCRdb, only in-frame clones are kept and a portion is missing. V and J calls and clone size come straight from that table; D and trimming were deduced from the DNA. The sample has over 85,000 clones, roughly 77% seen once. Sequenced: peripheral blood. This clonotype was sampled from a human donor in a cohort sampled during active COVID-19.

The CDR3 sequence is CASSLTTTGGEQYF. In DNA, the CDR3 is TGCGCCAGCAGCTTGACCACGACAGGGGGAGAGCAGTACTTC. The chain uses TRBV5-1 and TRBJ2-7; 9 bases fit TRBD1. V was clipped by 1 base and J by 7 bases; unmatched bases: 6. CDR3 length: 14 amino acids. Per the germline V gene, CDR1 is SGHRS and CDR2 is YFSETQ.